Listed below are T cell receptor beta chains from one sample, sequenced in a study of blood T cell repertoires in COVID-19. Repertoires were generated with immunoSEQ multiplex PCR, while TCRdb's copy carries only in-frame clones and drops some. The sample lists about 260,000 clones; approximately 87% were seen once. Sequenced material: peripheral blood. These receptor sequences come from a woman in her 50s with acute or convalescent COVID-19. The CDR3 runs from the conserved cysteine through the conserved F or W. Each record gives: clone size, V gene, D gene, J gene, CDR3 DNA, CDR3 protein. A D gene is named only where the DNA matches it firmly. The size entry is marked missing in some rows and otherwise reads once, few, many or a size class.

NA	TRBV6-6	TRBD1	TRBJ2-3	TGTGCCAGCAGTTTCGACAGGGATGTCACAGATACGCAGTATTTT	CASSFDRDVTDTQYF
NA	TRBV27	TRBD2	TRBJ2-1	TGTGCCAGCAGTCTAGCGGGGTCCTACAATGAGCAGTTCTTC	CASSLAGSYNEQFF
once	TRBV5-4	NA	TRBJ2-7	TGTGCCAGCAGCCGGCCAGGGTTCTACGAGCAGTACTTC	CASSRPGFYEQYF
NA	TRBV15	NA	TRBJ1-5	TGTGCCACCAGCAGAGAGCGGCATCAGCCCCAGCATTTT	CATSRERHQPQHF
NA	TRBV5-1	NA	TRBJ1-1	TGCGCCAGCAGCTTGGTGGGGAGTGAAGCTTTCTTT	CASSLVGSEAFF
NA	TRBV14	TRBD1	TRBJ2-5	TGTGCCAGCAGCCAAGATCTTCGGACAGGGAAAGAGACCCAGTACTTC	CASSQDLRTGKETQYF
once	TRBV27	NA	TRBJ1-4	TGTGCCAGCAGGATGCGGTCTTCTAATGAAAAACTGTTTTTT	CASRMRSSNEKLFF
NA	TRBV28	TRBD2	TRBJ2-5	TGTGCCAGCAGCTCCATTCTAGCGGGAGTTGCAGAGACCCAGTACTTC	CASSSILAGVAETQYF
NA	TRBV7-2	TRBD1	TRBJ1-6	TGTGCCAGCAGCTGGACAGGGGCCCGCTATAATTCACCCCTCCACTTT	CASSWTGARYNSPLHF
NA	TRBV28	TRBD1	TRBJ1-5	TGTGCCAGCAGTCCGCCGGGACAGGGATTGGGGCAGCCCCAGCATTTT	CASSPPGQGLGQPQHF
NA	TRBV5-4	TRBD1	TRBJ1-5	TGTGCCAGCAGCCGGACAGGGGACAATCAGCCCCAGCATTTT	CASSRTGDNQPQHF
few	TRBV11-2	TRBD1	TRBJ2-6	TGTGCCAGCAGGGACAGGGCTGGGGCCAACGTCCTGACTTTC	CASRDRAGANVLTF
NA	TRBV27	TRBD1	TRBJ1-5	TGTGCCAGCAGTAGACAGGGAAGGAATCAGCCCCAGCATTTT	CASSRQGRNQPQHF
NA	TRBV18	TRBD1	TRBJ1-1	TGTGCCAGCTCACCTAGACAGGGTTTGGGTAACACTGAAGCTTTCTTT	CASSPRQGLGNTEAFF
NA	TRBV3-1/TRBV3-2	TRBD1	TRBJ1-6	TGTGCCAGCACCCATACGACAGGGGGCATTTCACCCCTCCACTTT	CASTHTTGGISPLHF
NA	TRBV6-5	TRBD2	TRBJ2-3	TGTGCCAGCAGTTTACGACTAGCGGGCCCCACAGATACGCAGTATTTT	CASSLRLAGPTDTQYF
NA	TRBV2	TRBD2	TRBJ2-3	TGTGCCAGCAGTGAACTCAGCGGGAGGAGTGATACGCAGTATTTT	CASSELSGRSDTQYF
NA	TRBV28	NA	TRBJ1-1	TGTGCCAGCAGTGCCCCGGTCCTCATGAACACTGAAGCTTTCTTT	CASSAPVLMNTEAFF
few	TRBV7-3	NA	TRBJ1-2	TGTGCCAGCTCGCCCGGGAATGGGTATGGCTACACCTTC	CASSPGNGYGYTF
NA	TRBV27	NA	TRBJ2-7	TGTGCCAGCAGTTTTAGTATTGGCGGGAAATCCTACGAGCAGTACTTC	CASSFSIGGKSYEQYF
NA	TRBV5-1	TRBD2	TRBJ2-5	TGCGCCAGCAGCTTGCAGACTAGCCGGGAGACCCAGTACTTC	CASSLQTSRETQYF
NA	TRBV10-3	TRBD2	TRBJ2-1	TGTGCCATCAGTGAGTCCCTAGCGGGAAGTTACAATGAGCAGTTCTTC	CAISESLAGSYNEQFF
NA	TRBV6-6	TRBD1	TRBJ2-5	TGTGCCAGCAGTCAATTTTCCCTAGGACAGGGGGCAGAGACCCAGTACTTC	CASSQFSLGQGAETQYF
NA	TRBV4-1	NA	TRBJ2-1	TGCGCCAGCAGCATTCGGACAGAGGTCTACAATGAGCAGTTCTTC	CASSIRTEVYNEQFF
NA	TRBV11-2	TRBD1	TRBJ1-4	TGTGCCAGCAGCTCCGGGACAGGGGGCCGTGAAAAACTGTTTTTT	CASSSGTGGREKLFF
NA	TRBV6-6	NA	TRBJ1-2	TGTGCCAGCAACTACAGGGAGAATGGCTACACCTTC	CASNYRENGYTF
few	TRBV19	NA	TRBJ2-5	TGTGCCAGTAGTAGCGGGTCCCTGAAGATCCAGTACTTC	CASSSGSLKIQYF